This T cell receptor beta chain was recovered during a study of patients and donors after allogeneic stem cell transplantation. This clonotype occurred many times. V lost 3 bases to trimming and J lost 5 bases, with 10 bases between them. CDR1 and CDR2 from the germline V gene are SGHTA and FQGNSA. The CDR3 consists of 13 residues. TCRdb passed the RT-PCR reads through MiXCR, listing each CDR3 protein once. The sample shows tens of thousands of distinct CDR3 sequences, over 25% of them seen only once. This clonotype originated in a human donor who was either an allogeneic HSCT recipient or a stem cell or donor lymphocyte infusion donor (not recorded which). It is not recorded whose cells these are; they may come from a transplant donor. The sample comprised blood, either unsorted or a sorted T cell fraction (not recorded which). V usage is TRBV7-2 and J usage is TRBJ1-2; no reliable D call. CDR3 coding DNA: TGTGCCAGCAGCTTGCCCCTACCTTATGGCTACACCTTC. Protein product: CASSLPLPYGYTF.